What follows are 21 T cell receptor beta chains derived from one specimen sequenced in a study of blood T cell repertoires in COVID-19. Profiled with immunoSEQ multiplex PCR; TCRdb holds only in-frame clones, not every one. This sample carries some 170,000 clones, roughly four fifths of them seen once, and the ten largest clones take roughly 19%. The sequencing input was peripheral blood. These receptor sequences come from a woman older than 75 with acute or convalescent COVID-19.

The chain employs TRBV27 and TRBJ1-5; D may be TRBD1 (5 bases). This CDR3 comprises 15 residues. The V gene's germline CDR1 is MNHEY and CDR2 SMNVEV (reference sequence). V lost 6 bases and J lost 2, with 14 bases in between. CDR3 DNA sequence: TGTGCCAGCAGCCCCAGGGCTCATGGCAATCAGCCCCAGCATTTT. Translating it yields CASSPRAHGNQPQHF.

This clone came up once. The V gene is TRBV6-1, the J gene TRBJ2-7; D may be TRBD1 (6 bases). The germline CDR1 and CDR2 sequences are MNHNS and SASEGT. The length of the CDR3 is 15 residues. V was pared by 2 bases and J by 4 bases, with 15 bases between. The CDR3 bases are TGTGCCAGCAGTGAACGGCGAGGGGGACGGTACGAGCAGTACTTC. Translating it yields CASSERRGGRYEQYF.

The chain recombines TRBV4-2 with TRBJ1-2; a weak D match, TRBD1 (6 bases). Germline CDR1 and CDR2: LGHNA and YNFKEQ. CDR3 size: 14 residues. With 1 base removed from V and 5 bases from J, the gap between germline ends came to 11 bases. This CDR3 is CASSQGTETYGYTF. CDR3 coding DNA: TGTGCCAGCAGCCAAGGGACAGAGACTTATGGCTACACCTTC.

The chain is built from TRBV19 and TRBJ1-1; D is ambiguous. Per the germline V gene, CDR1 is LNHDA and CDR2 is SQIVND (reference sequence). This CDR3 is 14 amino acids long. Trimming cost V 4 bases and J 0 bases, with 9 bases left between them. The CDR3 here is CASSTSGLNTEAFF. The CDR3 nucleotides read TGTGCCAGTAGTACTTCGGGATTGAACACTGAAGCTTTCTTT. The full variable domain, completed using reference TRBV19 and TRBJ1-1, is DGGITQSPKYLFRKEGQNVTLSCEQNLNHDAMYWYRQDPGQGLRLIYYSQIVNDFQKGDIAEGYSVSREKKESFPLTVTSAQKNPTAFYLCASSTSGLNTEAFFGQGTRLTVV.

The chain uses TRBV2 and TRBJ2-6; perhaps TRBD1 as D (6 bases). Germline CDR1 is SNHLY and CDR2 is FYNNEI. Trimming removed 7 bases at V and 0 bases at J, with 13 bases between. This CDR3 has 16 residues. CDR3 region: CASTRLGGSGANVLTF. The CDR3 nucleotides read TGTGCCAGCACTCGTTTAGGGGGCTCTGGGGCCAACGTCCTGACTTTC.

The gene calls are TRBV5-8 and TRBJ2-3, with a possible D match to TRBD2 (6 bases). The V end lost 5 bases, the J end lost 0 bases, and 10 bases lay between the germline ends. The CDR3 totals 14 residues. The germline gives CDR1 SGHTS, CDR2 YDEGEE. The DNA of the CDR3 is TGTGCCAGCAGACTAGCCGGAAGCACAGATACGCAGTATTTT. Translating gives CASRLAGSTDTQYF.

This chain joins TRBV5-4 and TRBJ1-2; tentatively, D is TRBD1 (6 bases). Trimming took off 4 bases at V and 7 bases at J, with 14 bases between the two ends. Germline CDR1 SGHNT, CDR2 YYREEE (reference sequence). The CDR3 length is 13 residues. The CDR3 protein is CASSGRGIGGYTF. The CDR3 DNA sequence: TGTGCCAGCAGCGGCAGGGGAATCGGTGGCTACACCTTC.

The V and J genes are TRBV5-4 and TRBJ2-3; 9 bases are shared with TRBD2. Unmatched junction bases numbered 8, after V lost 2 bases and J lost 1 base. CDR1 SGHNT and CDR2 YYREEE come from the germline V gene (reference sequence). The CDR3 spans 17 residues. In DNA form, the CDR3 reads TGTGCCAGCAGCTTAGGAGGGCAGCGGGGGGGCACAGATACGCAGTATTTT. This translates into CASSLGGQRGGTDTQYF.

The sample holds one count of this clone. The chain's CDR3 is CASSRGTDYNSPLHF. The CDR3 nucleotides read TGTGCCAGCAGTAGAGGGACAGATTATAATTCACCCCTCCACTTT. The chain is built from TRBV5-4 and TRBJ1-6, with 7 bases aligning to TRBD1. The V gene end was trimmed by 5 bases and the J gene end by 4 bases; junction bases not matched to a gene: 6. CDR3 length equals 15 residues. In germline, CDR1 is SGHNT, CDR2 YYREEE (reference sequence).

This clone was recorded a few times. The chain couples TRBV14 to TRBJ1-1; D is ambiguous. Germline V gene sequence: CDR1 SGHDN, CDR2 FVKESK. Trimming cost V 1 base and J 2 bases, with 11 bases left between them. The CDR3 has 15 residues. This chain's CDR3 is CASSQAMRANTEAFF. In DNA, the CDR3 is TGTGCCAGCAGCCAAGCCATGCGGGCCAACACTGAAGCTTTCTTT.

The rearrangement joins TRBV5-4 to TRBJ2-7; a weak D match, TRBD2 (6 bases). The length of the CDR3 is 13 residues. The V end was cut by 1 base, the J end by 3 bases, with 8 bases between. The V gene's germline CDR1 is SGHNT and CDR2 YYREEE (reference sequence). For the CDR3, the DNA is TGTGCCAGCAGCTTGTCTAGCGACTACGAGCAGTACTTC. The encoded protein is CASSLSSDYEQYF.

The chain couples TRBV9 to TRBJ1-2; TRBD1 aligns across 9 bases. Germline CDR1 and CDR2: SGDLS and YYNGEE. The V segment lost 4 bases and the J segment 5 bases; nucleotides outside the gene matches: 9. The CDR3 loop spans 15 amino acids. The CDR3 loop is CASSPGDRVSYGYTF. The CDR3 nucleotides are TGTGCCAGCAGCCCAGGGGACAGGGTATCGTATGGCTACACCTTC.

The chain carries TRBV2 and TRBJ2-2; 7 positions match TRBD1. The trim removed 6 bases at V and 2 bases at J, leaving 3 bases unmatched. This CDR3 comprises 14 residues. The germline V gene encodes CDR1 SNHLY and CDR2 FYNNEI. This CDR3 is CASRGTVNTGELFF. In nucleotides, the CDR3 is TGTGCCAGCAGGGGGACAGTTAACACCGGGGAGCTGTTTTTT.

This clone was seen just once. This chain uses TRBV5-1 with TRBJ2-7; a possible D gene is TRBD1 (6 bases). The V end lost 4 bases, the J end lost 5 bases, and 19 bases lay between the germline ends. CDR3 length equals 15 residues. Germline V gene lookup returns CDR1 SGHRS and CDR2 YFSETQ. CDR3 nucleotides: TGCGCCAGCAGCCGTTGGTCGGGACACCCCAACGAGCAGTACTTC. It translates to CASSRWSGHPNEQYF.

The rearrangement joins TRBV29-1 to TRBJ2-2; no definite D call. This CDR3 has 12 residues. V lost 3 bases to trimming and J lost 1 base, with 3 bases between them. Germline CDR1 is SQVTM and CDR2 is ANQGSEA. This chain's CDR3 is CSVDVNTGELFF. The CDR3 DNA is TGCAGCGTTGACGTGAACACCGGGGAGCTGTTTTTT.

The rearrangement joins TRBV30 to TRBJ1-2, with 9 bases matching TRBD1. J was trimmed by 7 bases and V by 3 bases; bases with no gene match: 6. The CDR3 is made up of 13 amino acids. The germline V gene encodes CDR1 GTSNPN and CDR2 SVGIG (reference sequence). CDR3 coding DNA: TGTGCCTGGAGACTTCGGGACAGGGTTGGCTACACCTTC. Translating gives CAWRLRDRVGYTF.

The genes are TRBV6-4 and TRBJ2-2; 7 bases are shared with TRBD1. CDR1 and CDR2 from the germline V gene are MRHNA and SNTAGT. V was clipped by 6 bases and J by 5 bases; unmatched bases: 3. This CDR3 comprises 13 residues. The CDR3 nucleotides are TGTGCCAGCAGACCACAGGGGACCGGGGAGCTGTTTTTT. It encodes CASRPQGTGELFF.

The chain links TRBV5-1 to TRBJ1-6; D is unresolved. The CDR3 length is 17 residues. Per the germline V gene, CDR1 is SGHRS and CDR2 is YFSETQ. V was trimmed by 0 bases and J by 0 bases, leaving 10 bases between them. The CDR3 DNA reads as TGCGCCAGCAGCTTGGTGTCCGGGAGCTCCTATAATTCACCCCTCCACTTT. Encoded protein: CASSLVSGSSYNSPLHF.

V and J are TRBV12-5 and TRBJ2-1; 10 bases are a match to TRBD2. The CDR3 is 15 amino acids. Per germline, CDR1 LGHNT and CDR2 FRNRAP. After removal of 3 bases from V and 10 bases from J, the junction contained 9 bases not matched to a gene. The CDR3 loop reads CASGLGSGRAQEQFF. CDR3 bases: TGTGCTAGTGGTTTAGGGAGCGGGAGGGCCCAGGAGCAGTTCTTC.

This clone was observed a single time. The chain links TRBV27 to TRBJ1-2; 9 nucleotides agree with TRBD1. Germline V gene sequence: CDR1 MNHEY, CDR2 SMNVEV (reference sequence). Trimming cost V 6 bases and J 8 bases; bases outside gene matches: 7. CDR3 length: 13 amino acids. DNA of the CDR3: TGTGCCAGCAGGAATACAGGGGGCAGAGGCTACACCTTC. Its translation: CASRNTGGRGYTF.

The chain combines TRBV19 with TRBJ2-5; D possibly corresponds to TRBD1 (6 bases). This CDR3 spans 18 amino acids. Germline values: CDR1 LNHDA, CDR2 SQIVND (reference sequence). V shed 1 base and J shed 2 bases, with 20 bases lying between them. CDR3 protein: CASSIGFMGALGQETQYF. In nucleotides, the CDR3 is TGTGCCAGTAGTATAGGGTTTATGGGGGCCCTTGGGCAAGAGACCCAGTACTTC.